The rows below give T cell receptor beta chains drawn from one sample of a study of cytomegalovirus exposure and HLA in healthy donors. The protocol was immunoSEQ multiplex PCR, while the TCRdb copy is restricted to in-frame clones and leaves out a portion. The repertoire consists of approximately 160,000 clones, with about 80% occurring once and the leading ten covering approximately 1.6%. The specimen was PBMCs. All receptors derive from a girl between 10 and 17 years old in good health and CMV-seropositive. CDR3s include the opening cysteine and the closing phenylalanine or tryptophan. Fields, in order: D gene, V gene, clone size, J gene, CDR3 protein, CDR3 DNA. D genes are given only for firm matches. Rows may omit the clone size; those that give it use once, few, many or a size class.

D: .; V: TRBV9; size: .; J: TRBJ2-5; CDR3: CASSVGAGYETQYF; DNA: TGTGCCAGCAGCGTAGGGGCAGGGTATGAGACCCAGTACTTC
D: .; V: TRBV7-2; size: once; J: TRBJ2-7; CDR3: CASSLEPRNYEQYF; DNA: TGTGCCAGCAGCTTAGAACCGCGCAACTACGAGCAGTACTTC
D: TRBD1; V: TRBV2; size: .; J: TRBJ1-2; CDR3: CASGQGIYGYTF; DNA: TGTGCCAGCGGACAGGGAATATATGGCTACACCTTC
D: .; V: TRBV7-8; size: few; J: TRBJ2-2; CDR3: CASSWSSSTGELFF; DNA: TGTGCCAGCAGCTGGTCTAGCTCCACCGGGGAGCTGTTTTTT
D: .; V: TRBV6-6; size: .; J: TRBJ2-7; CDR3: CASSYPEGLPYEQYF; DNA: TGTGCCAGCAGTTACCCCGAGGGCCTCCCTTACGAGCAGTACTTC
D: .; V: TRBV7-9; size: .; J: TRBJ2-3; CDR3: CASSLRLDTQYF; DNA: TGTGCCAGCAGCCTCCGGTTGGATACGCAGTATTTT
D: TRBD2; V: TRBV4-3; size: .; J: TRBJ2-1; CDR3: CASSQKGTSGGGDEQFF; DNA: TGCGCCAGCAGCCAAAAAGGGACTAGCGGCGGCGGGGATGAGCAGTTCTTC
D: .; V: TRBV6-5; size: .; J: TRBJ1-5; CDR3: CASSYDLNQPQHF; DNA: TGTGCCAGCAGTTACGACTTAAATCAGCCCCAGCATTTT
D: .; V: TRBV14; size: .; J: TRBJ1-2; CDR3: CASSYFQGPGYTF; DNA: TGTGCCAGCAGCTATTTCCAGGGCCCTGGCTACACCTTC
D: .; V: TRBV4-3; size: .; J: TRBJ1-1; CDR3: CASSQVMGRVRAFF; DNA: TGCGCCAGCAGCCAAGTGATGGGGAGGGTGAGAGCTTTCTTT
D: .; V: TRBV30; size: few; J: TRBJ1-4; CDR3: CAWSALGEKLFF; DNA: TGTGCCTGGAGTGCCCTCGGTGAAAAACTGTTTTTT
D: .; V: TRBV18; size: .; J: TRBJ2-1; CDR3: CASSPDGSSYNEQFF; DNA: TGTGCCAGCTCACCAGACGGGAGCTCCTACAATGAGCAGTTCTTC
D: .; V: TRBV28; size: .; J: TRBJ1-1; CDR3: CASSQGMRTEAFF; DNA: TGTGCCAGCAGTCAGGGTATGAGGACTGAAGCTTTCTTT
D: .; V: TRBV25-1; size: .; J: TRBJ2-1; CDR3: CASSEGPSYNEQFF; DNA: TGTGCCAGCAGTGAGGGCCCCTCCTACAATGAGCAGTTCTTC
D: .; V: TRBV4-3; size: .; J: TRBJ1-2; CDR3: CASSQDFAGANYGYTF; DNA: TGCGCCAGCAGCCAAGATTTCGCCGGGGCTAACTATGGCTACACCTTC
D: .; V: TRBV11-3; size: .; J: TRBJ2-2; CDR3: CASSRANTGELFF; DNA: TGTGCCAGCAGCAGAGCGAACACCGGGGAGCTGTTTTTT
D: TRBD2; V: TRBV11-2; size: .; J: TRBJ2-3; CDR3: CASRGLAGGGTDTQYF; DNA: TGTGCCAGCAGAGGACTAGCGGGAGGCGGCACAGATACGCAGTATTTT
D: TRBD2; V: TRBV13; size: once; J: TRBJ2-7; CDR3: CASSLGGLAGGEQYF; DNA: TGTGCCAGCAGCTTAGGCGGACTAGCGGGGGGAGAGCAGTACTTC
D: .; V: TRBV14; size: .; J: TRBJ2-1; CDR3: CASSQQQGDNEQFF; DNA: TGTGCCAGCAGCCAACAGCAGGGTGACAATGAGCAGTTCTTC
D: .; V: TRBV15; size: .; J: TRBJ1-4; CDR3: CATSGTGSLGEKLFF; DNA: TGTGCCACCAGCGGCACAGGGAGTTTAGGTGAAAAACTGTTTTTT
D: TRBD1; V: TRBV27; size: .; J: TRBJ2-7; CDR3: CASSFRTGIHEQYF; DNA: TGTGCCAGCAGTTTCCGGACAGGGATCCACGAGCAGTACTTC
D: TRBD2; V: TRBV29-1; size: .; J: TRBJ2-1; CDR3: CSQISGSSYNEQFF; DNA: TGCAGCCAGATTAGCGGGAGCTCCTACAATGAGCAGTTCTTC
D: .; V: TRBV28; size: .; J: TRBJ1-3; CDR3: CASARGNTIYF; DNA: TGTGCCAGCGCGCGGGGAAACACCATATATTTT
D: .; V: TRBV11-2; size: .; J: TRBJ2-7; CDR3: CASSKGASGYEQYF; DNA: TGTGCCAGCAGCAAGGGGGCTAGCGGGTACGAGCAGTACTTC
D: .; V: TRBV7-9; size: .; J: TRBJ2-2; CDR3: CASSLYSLQNTGELFF; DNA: TGTGCCAGCAGCTTATACAGCCTTCAGAACACCGGGGAGCTGTTTTTT
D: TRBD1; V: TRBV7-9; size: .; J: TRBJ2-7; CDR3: CASSPRDSYSYEQYF; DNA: TGTGCCAGCAGCCCTCGGGACAGTTATTCCTACGAGCAGTACTTC
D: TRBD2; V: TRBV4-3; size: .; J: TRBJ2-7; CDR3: CASSQEGLAEYEQYF; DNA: TGCGCCAGCAGCCAAGAAGGACTAGCTGAGTACGAGCAGTACTTC
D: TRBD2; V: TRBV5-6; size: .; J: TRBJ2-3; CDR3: CASSNPLAVSTDTQYF; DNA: TGTGCCAGCAGTAACCCCCTAGCGGTGAGCACAGATACGCAGTATTTT
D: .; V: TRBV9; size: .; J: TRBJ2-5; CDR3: CASSVASSSGETQYF; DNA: TGTGCCAGCAGCGTAGCTTCGTCTAGTGGCGAGACCCAGTACTTC